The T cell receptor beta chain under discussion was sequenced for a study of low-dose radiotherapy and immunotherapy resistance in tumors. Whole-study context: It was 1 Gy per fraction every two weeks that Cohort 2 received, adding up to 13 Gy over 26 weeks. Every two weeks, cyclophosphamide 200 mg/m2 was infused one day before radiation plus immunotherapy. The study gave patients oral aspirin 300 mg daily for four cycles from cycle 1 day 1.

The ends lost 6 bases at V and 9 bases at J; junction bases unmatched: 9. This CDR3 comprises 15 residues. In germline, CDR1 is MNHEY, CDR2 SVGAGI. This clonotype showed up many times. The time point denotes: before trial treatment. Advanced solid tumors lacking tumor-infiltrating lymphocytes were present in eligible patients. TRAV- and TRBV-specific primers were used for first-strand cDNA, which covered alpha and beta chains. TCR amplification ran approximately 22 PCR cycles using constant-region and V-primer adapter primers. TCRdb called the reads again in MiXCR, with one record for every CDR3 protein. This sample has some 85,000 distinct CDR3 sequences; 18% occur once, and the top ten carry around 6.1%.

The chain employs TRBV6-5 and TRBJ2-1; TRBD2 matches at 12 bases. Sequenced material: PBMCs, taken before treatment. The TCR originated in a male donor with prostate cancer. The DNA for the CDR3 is TGTGCCAGCAGGCCTAGCGGGAGGGCCGTGGGTGAGCAGTTCTTC. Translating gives CASRPSGRAVGEQFF.